The present T cell receptor (beta chain) was sequenced within a study of T cells after posttransplantation cyclophosphamide. Study conclusions and caveats: Later post-transplant blood repertoires were often dominated by donor CD8+ memory clones.

This CDR3 is built from 11 residues. V lost 5 bases and J 6 bases, leaving 8 bases between the germline ends. Germline CDR1 and CDR2: SGHAT and FQNNGV. TCRdb's table, derived via immunoSEQ multiplex PCR, lists solely in-frame clones and lacks some. This sample comprises about 30,000 clones, none seen once only. The table lists this clone with many counts. What it binds is unknown. This sequence was found in a woman aged 55-69 years in good health, CMV-negative, and a related stem cell transplant donor. Material for sequencing was PBMCs. V and J are TRBV11-2 and TRBJ2-7; D uncertain. In nucleotides, the CDR3 is TGTGCCAGCAGCCTGAAGGGCGAGCAGTACTTC. It is translated as CASSLKGEQYF. The complete variable domain, with remaining parts taken from reference TRBV11-2 and TRBJ2-7, reads EAGVAQSPRYKIIEKRQSVAFWCNPISGHATLYWYQQILGQGPKLLIQFQNNGVVDDSQLPKDRFSAERLKGVDSTLKIQPAKLEDSAVYLCASSLKGEQYFGPGTRLTVT.